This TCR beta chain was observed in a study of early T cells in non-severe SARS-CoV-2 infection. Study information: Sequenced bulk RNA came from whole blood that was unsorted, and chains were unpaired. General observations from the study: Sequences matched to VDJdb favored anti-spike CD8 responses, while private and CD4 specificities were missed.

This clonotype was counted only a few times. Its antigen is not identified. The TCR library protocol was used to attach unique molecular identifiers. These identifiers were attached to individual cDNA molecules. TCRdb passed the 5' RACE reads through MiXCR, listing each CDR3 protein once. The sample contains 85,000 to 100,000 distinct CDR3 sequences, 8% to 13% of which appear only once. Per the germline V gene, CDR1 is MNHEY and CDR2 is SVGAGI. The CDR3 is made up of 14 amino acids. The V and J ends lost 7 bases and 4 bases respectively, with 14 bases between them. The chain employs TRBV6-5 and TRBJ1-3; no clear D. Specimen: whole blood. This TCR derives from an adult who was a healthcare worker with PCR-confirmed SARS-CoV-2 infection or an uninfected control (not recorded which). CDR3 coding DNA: TGTGCCAGCATCCCGGAAGGAAACGGAAACACCATATATTTT. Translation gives CASIPEGNGNTIYF.